One sample yielded the 3 T cell receptor beta chains listed below, sequenced in a study of CD8+ T cells in alopecia areata (dated by TCRdb to 2016 to 2018). The treatment or condition tag for this specimen amounts to: oral pan-JAK inhibitor, 5-10 mg twice daily. Library method: the immunoSEQ multiplex PCR assay. RNA was extracted from all samples and reverse transcribed into cDNA, which served as template for TCR sequencing. Imported from immuneACCESS, the table was reduced by TCRdb to in-frame sequences with V and J called. These copies leave out some clones; in studies compared against another copy, an unresolved V gene accounts for under half, and the cause of the remainder is not known. The sample profile shows 160,000 or so clones; 50% to 75% of them were found once. 16% of the sample belongs to the ten largest clones. Material: CD4+ T cells sorted from blood, obtained at roughly week 55, from a patient treated with tofacitinib. The origin of the receptors is a human donor with alopecia areata.

At least ten counts were recorded for this clone. The chain combines TRBV29-1 with TRBJ2-2; D may be TRBD1 (7 bases). CDR3 size: 14 residues. V lost 4 bases and J 4 bases, leaving 13 bases between the germline ends. Germline CDR1 is SQVTM and CDR2 is ANQGSEA. Here the CDR3 reads CSVGGDRSTGELFF. The DNA of the CDR3 is TGCAGCGTTGGGGGGGACAGATCCACCGGGGAGCTGTTTTTT.

This clone was observed a handful of times. V usage is TRBV5-1 and J usage is TRBJ2-7; TRBD1 aligns across 11 bases. The CDR3 has 13 residues. Unmatched junction bases numbered 1, after V lost 3 bases and J lost 5 bases. Germline CDR1 and CDR2: SGHRS and YFSETQ. CDR3 residues: CASSWDRGDEQYF. The CDR3 DNA reads TGCGCCAGCAGCTGGGACAGGGGGGACGAGCAGTACTTC. The full variable domain, its missing parts supplied by reference TRBV5-1 and TRBJ2-7, is KAGVTQTPRYLIKTRGQQVTLSCSPISGHRSVSWYQQTPGQGLQFLFEYFSETQRNKGNFPGRFSGRQFSNSRSEMNVSTLELGDSALYLCASSWDRGDEQYFGPGTRLTVT.

The V and J genes are TRBV4-1 and TRBJ2-3; 7 bases align to TRBD2. J was trimmed by 1 base and V by 2 bases; bases with no gene match: 3. In germline, CDR1 is MGHRA, CDR2 YSYEKL. There are 15 residues in the CDR3. The CDR3 spells CASSQPGRGTDTQYF. The CDR3, as DNA: TGCGCCAGCAGCCAACCAGGGAGGGGCACAGATACGCAGTATTTT.